The sequence of this T cell receptor beta chain was determined in a study of technical replicates of blood from a handful of donors. Measured with immunoSEQ multiplex PCR; TCRdb has only the in-frame clones, and not every one. This table has around 67,000 clones, roughly 92% appearing once. This clone was counted once. V lost 1 base and J lost 1, with 7 bases in between. The CDR3 runs 14 residues. The germline V gene has CDR1 LNHDA and CDR2 SQIVND (reference sequence). This clonotype originated in a human donor in good health. Sequencing was performed on T cells isolated from PBMCs. The J gene is TRBJ1-2, the V gene TRBV19; no clear D. CDR3 residues: CASSIGHSNYGYTF. In DNA, the CDR3 is TGTGCCAGTAGTATAGGACACAGTAACTATGGCTACACCTTC.